This is a list of T cell receptor beta chains from one sample in a study of blood T cell repertoires in COVID-19. The protocol was immunoSEQ multiplex PCR, while the TCRdb copy is restricted to in-frame clones and leaves out a portion. The sample contains over 50,000 clones, around 88% of which appear only once. Material for sequencing was peripheral blood. The receptors stem from a human donor in a cohort sampled during active COVID-19. Both conserved end residues are part of each CDR3.

CDR3	J	V
CASSPFGQPQHF	TRBJ1-5	TRBV18
CASSLLAGSYNEQFF	TRBJ2-1	TRBV7-3
CASSEEGWGSRVAYGYTF	TRBJ1-2	TRBV6-1
CASSLMGTGANVLTF	TRBJ2-6	TRBV7-3
CASSLTRIYGYTF	TRBJ1-2	TRBV28
CASSLQGGVYEQYF	TRBJ2-7	TRBV5-1
CASSPRGRGYEQYF	TRBJ2-7	TRBV19
CASSPDRAWGANVLTF	TRBJ2-6	TRBV19
CASTAGTGGAYGYTF	TRBJ1-2	TRBV27
CASSPLTGGSPNEQFF	TRBJ2-1	TRBV4-2
CASSTGDLYEQYF	TRBJ2-7	TRBV19
CASGEASNQPQHF	TRBJ1-5	TRBV2
CASGGGDRSSYEQYF	TRBJ2-7	TRBV28
CASSLIRRSSYNSPLHF	TRBJ1-6	TRBV28
CASSLRTGQSYGYTF	TRBJ1-2	TRBV7-2
CASSGSLRVGEQYF	TRBJ2-7	TRBV6-5
CASSVQGPYSNQPQHF	TRBJ1-5	TRBV18
CASSTGSSYEQYF	TRBJ2-7	TRBV19